A single sample is the source of the 10 T cell receptor beta chains below, sequenced in a study of shared clonotypes between healthy human individuals. The repertoire was sequenced with immunoSEQ multiplex PCR; TCRdb's copy has only in-frame clones and lacks some. The sample consists of about 2.1 million clones, 85% to 95% of them appearing once. The naive CD8 subset, CD45RO-negative cells positively selected for CCR7, excluded terminally differentiated effector memory CD45RA+ cells. The sequencing sample was made of naive CD8+ T cells from PBMCs. The receptor set was obtained from a man aged 18 to 30 in good health. Some clones in this sample may be carry-over from other donors' samples.

The gene calls are TRBV9 and TRBJ2-1; weak D call: TRBD2 (5 bases). Germline V gives CDR1 SGDLS, CDR2 YYNGEE. V lost 3 bases and J 8 bases, leaving 15 bases between the germline ends. CDR3 length equals 14 residues. CDR3 DNA: TGTGCCAGCAGCGCACAAACTAGTGTCGATGAGCAGTTCTTC. This codes for CASSAQTSVDEQFF.

The chain joins TRBV28 to TRBJ2-7; D ambiguous. Germline CDR1 reads MDHEN; CDR2 reads SYDVKM. Trimming shortened V by 5 bases and J by 0 bases, and 5 bases separated the two germline ends. This CDR3 comprises 12 residues. The CDR3 loop is CASSDPSYEQYF. The DNA of the CDR3 is TGTGCCAGCAGTGACCCCTCCTACGAGCAGTACTTC. Complete variable domain (other parts from reference TRBV28 and TRBJ2-7): DVKVTQSSRYLVKRTGEKVFLECVQDMDHENMFWYRQDPGLGLRLIYFSYDVKMKEKGDIPEGYSVSREKKERFSLILESASTNQTSMYLCASSDPSYEQYFGPGTRLTVT.

V gene TRBV7-2 combines with J gene TRBJ1-2, with a possible D match to TRBD1 (5 bases). The ends were cut back, 2 bases at V and 4 bases at J, with 11 bases in the middle. The CDR3 has 14 residues. In germline, CDR1 is SGHTA, CDR2 FQGNSA. The CDR3 region is CASSLLGTSYGYTF. CDR3 DNA: TGTGCCAGCAGCTTATTGGGGACTAGCTATGGCTACACCTTC.

The chain links TRBV9 to TRBJ2-7; a possible D gene is TRBD2 (5 bases). CDR1 SGDLS and CDR2 YYNGEE come from the germline V gene. The CDR3 extends over 15 amino acids. The V gene lost 0 bases and the J gene lost 5 bases, with 15 bases spanning the gap. The CDR3 here is CASSVASGSSHEQYF. Written as DNA, the CDR3 is TGTGCCAGCAGCGTAGCGTCTGGGAGCAGCCACGAGCAGTACTTC.

The rearrangement links TRBV19 to TRBJ2-6; D is possibly TRBD1 (6 bases). The V gene lost 3 bases and the J gene lost 2 bases, with 14 bases spanning the gap. The CDR3 has 17 amino acids. Per the germline V gene, CDR1 is LNHDA and CDR2 is SQIVND (reference sequence). The CDR3 region has the DNA TGTGCCAGTAGTATTACAGGGTTACGTACTGGGGCCAACGTCCTGACTTTC. This encodes CASSITGLRTGANVLTF.

V gene TRBV7-8 combines with J gene TRBJ2-3, with TRBD2 matching 8 bases. The V and J ends lost 5 bases and 0 bases, in that order; junction bases with no gene match: 4. Looked up from germline, CDR1 is SGHVS and CDR2 is FQNEAQ. This CDR3 region has 15 residues. The CDR3 loop reads CASSRTSGSTDTQYF. CDR3 nucleotides: TGTGCCAGCAGCCGCACTAGCGGTAGCACAGATACGCAGTATTTT.

This rearrangement joins TRBV5-6 to TRBJ2-7; unclear D gene. The V end was cut by 0 bases, the J end by 4 bases, with 14 bases between. Per germline, CDR1 SGHDT and CDR2 YYEEEE. There are 15 residues in the CDR3. The CDR3 nucleotides are TGTGCCAGCAGCTTGGAGATGAGGAGCAGGTACGAGCAGTACTTC. Amino acid sequence: CASSLEMRSRYEQYF.

The gene calls are TRBV30 and TRBJ2-1; TRBD2 aligns across 10 bases. V was pared by 2 bases and J by 4 bases, with 5 bases of the junction left unmatched. CDR1 is GTSNPN and CDR2 is SVGIG in the germline V gene (reference sequence). The CDR3 has 15 residues. CDR3 bases: TGTGCCTGGAGTACCAGCGGGAGGGGGTACAATGAGCAGTTCTTC. The encoded protein is CAWSTSGRGYNEQFF.

The chain carries TRBV28 and TRBJ2-5; TRBD2 aligns across 8 bases. Germline-derived CDR1 and CDR2 are MDHEN and SYDVKM. CDR3 size: 15 residues. V was clipped by 4 bases and J by 0 bases; unmatched bases: 4. Written as DNA, the CDR3 is TGTGCCAGCAGTTCTACTAGCGGATACCAAGAGACCCAGTACTTC. This sequence encodes CASSSTSGYQETQYF.

This clone was seen once. V usage is TRBV28 and J usage is TRBJ2-5; 9 bases are a match to TRBD1. V shed 5 bases and J 2 bases; nucleotides not matched to a gene: 3. The CDR3 is 14 amino acids. Germline values: CDR1 MDHEN, CDR2 SYDVKM. CDR3 residues: CASSIDRGQETQYF. The CDR3, as DNA: TGTGCCAGCAGTATTGACAGGGGGCAAGAGACCCAGTACTTC.